By share of the sample, the clone carrying this T cell receptor beta chain is large. Its antigen is still unknown. Mouse names are used for the genes. The missing CDR3 end, 1 residue past where the read stops, is filled in from the germline J gene. The source of the sample is a study of tissue T cells after allogeneic stem cell transplantation. CDR3 sequences, V/J genes, frequencies and template counts came from survey-depth TCRbeta sequencing. Generated by immunoSEQ multiplex PCR, the TCRdb table keeps only in-frame clones and is missing some. The table has some 1,000 clones, around half seen once; the top ten hold approximately 40%. Study findings and constraints: Blood and spleen captured only part of the tissue TCR repertoire.

Germline lookup yields CDR1 LGHNA and CDR2 YNLKQL (reference sequence). This CDR3 contains 14 residues. V lost 3 bases and J lost 1, with 7 bases in between. Time point indicated: mouse harvest day 14 after allogeneic transplant. Each mouse received 10^7 T-cell-depleted marrow cells plus 10^6 splenic CD5+ T cells by tail vein. This clonotype was sampled from a female BALB/c mouse given C57BL/6 T cells with graft-versus-host disease after an allogeneic hematopoietic cell transplant. The chain employs TRBV5 and TRBJ2-1; perhaps TRBD1 as D (6 bases). Sequencing input: spleen. The covered CDR3 bases are TGTGCCAGCAGCCAGGGACAAAACTATGCTGAGCAGTTC. It encodes CASSQGQNYAEQF. The full-length CDR3 reads as CASSQGQNYAEQFF.